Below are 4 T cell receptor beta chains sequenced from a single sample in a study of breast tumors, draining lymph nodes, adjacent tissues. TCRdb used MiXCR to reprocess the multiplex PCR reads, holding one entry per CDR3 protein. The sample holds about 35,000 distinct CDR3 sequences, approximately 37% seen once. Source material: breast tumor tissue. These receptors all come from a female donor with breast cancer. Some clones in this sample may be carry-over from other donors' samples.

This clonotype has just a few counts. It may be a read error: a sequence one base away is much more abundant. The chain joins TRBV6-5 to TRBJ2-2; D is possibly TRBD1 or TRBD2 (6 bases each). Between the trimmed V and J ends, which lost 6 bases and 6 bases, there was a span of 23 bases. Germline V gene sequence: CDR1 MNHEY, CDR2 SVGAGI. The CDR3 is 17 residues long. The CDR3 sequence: CASRRGVPEGGPGELFF. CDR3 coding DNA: TGTGCCAGCAGGCGGGGTGTCCCGGAAGGGGGACCCGGGGAGCTGTTTTTT.

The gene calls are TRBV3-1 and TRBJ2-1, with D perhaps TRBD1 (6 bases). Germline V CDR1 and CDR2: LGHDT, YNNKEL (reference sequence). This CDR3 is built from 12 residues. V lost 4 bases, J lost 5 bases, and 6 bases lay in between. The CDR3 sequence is CASSRGHNEQFF. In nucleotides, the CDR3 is TGTGCCAGCAGCCGGGGGCACAATGAGCAGTTCTTC.

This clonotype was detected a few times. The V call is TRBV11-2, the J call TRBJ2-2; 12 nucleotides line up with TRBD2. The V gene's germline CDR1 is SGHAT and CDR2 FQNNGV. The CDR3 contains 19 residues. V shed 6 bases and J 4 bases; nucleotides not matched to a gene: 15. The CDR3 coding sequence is TGTGCCAGCAGTTTTTCGGGACTAGCGGGCTTAGACCCCACCGGGGAGCTGTTTTTT. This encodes CASSFSGLAGLDPTGELFF.

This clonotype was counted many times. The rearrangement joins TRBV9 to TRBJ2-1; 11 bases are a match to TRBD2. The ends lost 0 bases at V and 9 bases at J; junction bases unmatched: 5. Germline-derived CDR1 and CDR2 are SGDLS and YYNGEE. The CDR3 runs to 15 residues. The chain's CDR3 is CASSVEASGRSEQFF. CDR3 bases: TGTGCCAGCAGCGTAGAGGCTAGCGGGAGGAGTGAGCAGTTCTTC.